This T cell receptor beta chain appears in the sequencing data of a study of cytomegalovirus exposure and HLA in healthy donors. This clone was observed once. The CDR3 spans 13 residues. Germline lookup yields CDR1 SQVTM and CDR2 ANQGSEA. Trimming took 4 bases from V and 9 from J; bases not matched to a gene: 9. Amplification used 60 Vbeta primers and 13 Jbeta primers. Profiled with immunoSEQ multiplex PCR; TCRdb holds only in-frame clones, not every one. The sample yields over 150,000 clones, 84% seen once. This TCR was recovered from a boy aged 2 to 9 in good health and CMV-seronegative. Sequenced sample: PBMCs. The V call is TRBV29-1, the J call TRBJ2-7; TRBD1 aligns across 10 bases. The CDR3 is CSVADRGAGGQYF. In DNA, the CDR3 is TGCAGCGTTGCGGACAGGGGGGCAGGAGGGCAGTACTTC.